The rows below give T cell receptor beta chains drawn from one sample of a study of blood T cell repertoires in COVID-19. This table comes from immunoSEQ multiplex PCR, and its TCRdb copy is limited to in-frame clones, with some not included. The sample lists around 360,000 clones; roughly nine tenths were seen once. Source material: PBMCs or T cells enriched from blood (not recorded which). These receptors were obtained from a woman under 40 who had recovered from COVID-19. Both conserved end residues are part of each CDR3. Expanded clones get a size class; other rows say once, few or many, or leave the size out.

NA	TRBV7-8	TRBJ2-1	CASRGLAIYNEQFF
few	TRBV6-2/TRBV6-3	TRBJ1-1	CASSYLRGVPTEAFF
NA	TRBV3-1/TRBV3-2	TRBJ2-5	CASSHSTSVPWETQYF
many	TRBV28	TRBJ1-1	CASSEGNTEAFF
NA	TRBV7-9	TRBJ2-5	CASSPRGNGETQYF
once	TRBV5-8	TRBJ2-2	CASSLSEVARAGGELFF
NA	TRBV28	TRBJ1-2	CASSLSFGFYGYTF
NA	TRBV5-1	TRBJ1-6	CASSSDRPDSPLHF
NA	TRBV5-4	TRBJ1-6	CASSFYQGRNSPLHF
NA	TRBV7-9	TRBJ2-2	CASSLASSGELFF
NA	TRBV18	TRBJ2-5	CASSPRTDQETQYF
NA	TRBV7-9	TRBJ1-1	CASSQPGGGTEAFF
NA	TRBV28	TRBJ2-7	CASSLGGPREQYF
NA	TRBV6-1	TRBJ1-3	CASSDRQEGNTIYF
NA	TRBV5-6	TRBJ2-7	CASSFYPSGTLSYEQYF
NA	TRBV28	TRBJ1-4	CASSNRGLREKLFF
few	TRBV19	TRBJ1-4	CASSRSATNEKLFF
NA	TRBV12-3/TRBV12-4	TRBJ1-1	CASSAGDREAFF
NA	TRBV28	TRBJ1-1	CASSFNLNTEAFF
NA	TRBV3-1/TRBV3-2	TRBJ1-1	CASSQQGQNTEAFF
NA	TRBV15	TRBJ2-3	CATSTNRARSTDTQYF
NA	TRBV28	TRBJ2-1	CASSSVLAGSNEQFF
NA	TRBV27	TRBJ2-1	CASSPRDRDTGEQFF
once	TRBV28	TRBJ2-6	CASSLIQGSGANVLTF
NA	TRBV5-1	TRBJ2-3	CASAFLGGVDTDTQYF
NA	TRBV5-4	TRBJ2-1	CASSPLAGVNNEQFF
NA	TRBV28	TRBJ1-1	CASSFYDTEAFF
NA	TRBV2	TRBJ1-5	CASSELQAGTSNQPQHF
once	TRBV14	TRBJ1-2	CASSPRGRDGYTF
NA	TRBV10-1	TRBJ1-3	CASTVPEPSGNTIYF
NA	TRBV30	TRBJ1-5	CAWSVLGDQPQHF
NA	TRBV19	TRBJ2-1	CASSPGQYNEQFF
NA	TRBV18	TRBJ2-3	CASSPNSPTDTQYF
NA	TRBV19	TRBJ1-2	CASSQTGAGGNGYTF
NA	TRBV6-5	TRBJ2-3	CASSWTGPPDTQYF
NA	TRBV4-1	TRBJ2-7	CASSQGLRGEGGYEQYF
NA	TRBV7-9	TRBJ2-1	CASSLRDRRDEQFF
once	TRBV7-9	TRBJ2-6	CASIRPGGANVLTF
NA	TRBV28	TRBJ1-2	CASSPGTANYGYTF
NA	TRBV19	TRBJ2-7	CASSPPQTYEQYF
NA	TRBV30	TRBJ1-5	CAWSRRGPRNQPQHF
NA	TRBV19	TRBJ1-1	CASSFTVGTEAFF
once	TRBV18	TRBJ2-7	CASSPDSYEQYF
few	TRBV4-2	TRBJ2-1	CASSQDMTSGYNEQFF